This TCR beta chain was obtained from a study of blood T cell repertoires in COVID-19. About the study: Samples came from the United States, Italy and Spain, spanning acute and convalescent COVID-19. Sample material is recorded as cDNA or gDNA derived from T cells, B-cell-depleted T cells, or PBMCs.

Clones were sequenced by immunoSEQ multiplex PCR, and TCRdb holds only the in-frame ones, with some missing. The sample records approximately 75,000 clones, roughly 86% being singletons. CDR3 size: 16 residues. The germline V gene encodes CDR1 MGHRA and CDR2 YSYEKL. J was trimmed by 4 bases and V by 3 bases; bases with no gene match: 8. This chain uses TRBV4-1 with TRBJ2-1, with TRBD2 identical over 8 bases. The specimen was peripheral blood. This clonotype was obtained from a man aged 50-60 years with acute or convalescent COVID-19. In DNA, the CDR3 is TGCGCCAGCAGCCACCTATCGAGCGGGGGTTACAATGAGCAGTTCTTC. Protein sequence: CASSHLSSGGYNEQFF.